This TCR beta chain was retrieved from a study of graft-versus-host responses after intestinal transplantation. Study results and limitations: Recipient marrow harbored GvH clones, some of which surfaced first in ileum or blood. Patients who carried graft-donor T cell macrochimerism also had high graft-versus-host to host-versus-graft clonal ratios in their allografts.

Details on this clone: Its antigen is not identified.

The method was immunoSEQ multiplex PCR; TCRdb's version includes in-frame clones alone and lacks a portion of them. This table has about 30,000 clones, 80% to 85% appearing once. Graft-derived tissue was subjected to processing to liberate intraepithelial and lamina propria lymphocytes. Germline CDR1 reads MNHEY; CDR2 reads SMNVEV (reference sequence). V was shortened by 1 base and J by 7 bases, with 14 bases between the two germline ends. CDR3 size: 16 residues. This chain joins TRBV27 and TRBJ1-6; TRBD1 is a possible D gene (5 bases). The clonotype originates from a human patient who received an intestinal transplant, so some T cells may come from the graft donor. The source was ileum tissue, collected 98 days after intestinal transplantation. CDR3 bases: TGTGCCAGCAGTTTATGGAGTGGTCAGGGAAATTCACCCCTCCACTTT. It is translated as CASSLWSGQGNSPLHF.